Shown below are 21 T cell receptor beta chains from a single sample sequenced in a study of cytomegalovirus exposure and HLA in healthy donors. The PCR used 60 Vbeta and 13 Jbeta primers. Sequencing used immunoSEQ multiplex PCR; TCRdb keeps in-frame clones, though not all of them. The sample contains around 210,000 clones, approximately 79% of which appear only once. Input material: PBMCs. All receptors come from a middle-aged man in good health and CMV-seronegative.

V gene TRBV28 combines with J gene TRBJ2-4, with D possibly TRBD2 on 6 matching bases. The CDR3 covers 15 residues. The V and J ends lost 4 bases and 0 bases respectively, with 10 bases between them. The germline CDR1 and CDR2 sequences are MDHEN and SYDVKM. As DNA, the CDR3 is TGTGCCAGCAGTTCCGGGACTCCAGCCAAAAACATTCAGTACTTC. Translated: CASSSGTPAKNIQYF.

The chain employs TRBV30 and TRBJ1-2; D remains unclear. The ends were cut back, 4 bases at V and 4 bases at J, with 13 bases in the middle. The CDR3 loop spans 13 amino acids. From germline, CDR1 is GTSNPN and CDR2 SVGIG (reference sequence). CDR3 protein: CAWTEEGVYGYTF. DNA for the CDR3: TGTGCCTGGACCGAGGAGGGAGTCTATGGCTACACCTTC.

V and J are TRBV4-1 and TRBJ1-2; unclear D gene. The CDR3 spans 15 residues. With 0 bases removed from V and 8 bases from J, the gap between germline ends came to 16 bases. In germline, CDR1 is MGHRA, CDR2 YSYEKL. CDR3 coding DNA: TGCGCCAGCAGCCAAGATCGTACCTGGGAGGTGGGCTACACCTTC. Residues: CASSQDRTWEVGYTF.

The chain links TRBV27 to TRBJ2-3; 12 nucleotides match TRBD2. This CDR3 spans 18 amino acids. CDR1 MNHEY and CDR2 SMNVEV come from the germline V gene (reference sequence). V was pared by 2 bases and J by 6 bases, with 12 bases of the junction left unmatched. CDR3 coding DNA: TGTGCCAGCAGTTTAAGGCCCGGACTAGCGGGGATGGGTGATACGCAGTATTTT. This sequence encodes CASSLRPGLAGMGDTQYF.

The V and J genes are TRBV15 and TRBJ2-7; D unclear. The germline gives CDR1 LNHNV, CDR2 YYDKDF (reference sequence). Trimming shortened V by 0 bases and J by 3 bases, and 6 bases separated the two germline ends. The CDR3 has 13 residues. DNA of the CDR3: TGTGCCACCAGCAGAGATAGTAGCTACGAGCAGTACTTC. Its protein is CATSRDSSYEQYF.

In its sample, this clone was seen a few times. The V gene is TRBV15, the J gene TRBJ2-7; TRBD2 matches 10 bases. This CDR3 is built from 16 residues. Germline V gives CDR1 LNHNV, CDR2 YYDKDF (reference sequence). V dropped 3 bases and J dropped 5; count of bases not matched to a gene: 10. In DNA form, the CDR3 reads TGTGCCACCAGCAGTCCTAGTAGCGGGAGGAGCCACGAGCAGTACTTC. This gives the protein CATSSPSSGRSHEQYF.

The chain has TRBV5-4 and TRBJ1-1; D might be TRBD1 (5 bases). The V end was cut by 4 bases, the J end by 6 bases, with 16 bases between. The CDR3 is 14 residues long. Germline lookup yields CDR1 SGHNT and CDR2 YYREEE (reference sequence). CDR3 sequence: CASSPRVAWAEAFF. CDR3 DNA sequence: TGTGCCAGCAGCCCCAGGGTGGCGTGGGCTGAAGCTTTCTTT.

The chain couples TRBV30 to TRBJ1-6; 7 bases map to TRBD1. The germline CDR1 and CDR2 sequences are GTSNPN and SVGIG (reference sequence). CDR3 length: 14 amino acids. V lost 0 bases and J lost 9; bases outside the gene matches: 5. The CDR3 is CAWSVSRGSSPLHF. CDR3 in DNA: TGTGCCTGGAGTGTGTCCAGGGGGAGTTCACCCCTCCACTTT. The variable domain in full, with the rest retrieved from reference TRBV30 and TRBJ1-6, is SQTIHQWPATLVQPVGSPLSLECTVEGTSNPNLYWYRQAAGRGLQLLFYSVGIGQISSEVPQNLSASRPQDRQFILSSKKLLLSDSGFYLCAWSVSRGSSPLHFGNGTRLTVT.

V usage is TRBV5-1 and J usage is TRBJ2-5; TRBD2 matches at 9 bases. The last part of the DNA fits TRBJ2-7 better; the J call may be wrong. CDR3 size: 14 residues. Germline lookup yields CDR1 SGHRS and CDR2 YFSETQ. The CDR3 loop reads CASSLAGGIGEQYF. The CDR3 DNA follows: TGCGCCAGCAGCTTAGCGGGAGGTATCGGCGAGCAGTACTTC.

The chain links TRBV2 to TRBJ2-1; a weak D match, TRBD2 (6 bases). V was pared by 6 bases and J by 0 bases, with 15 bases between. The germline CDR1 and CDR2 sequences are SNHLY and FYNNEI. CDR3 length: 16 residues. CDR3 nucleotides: TGTGCCAGCAGATCCACGGAGGGGAGCTCCTACAATGAGCAGTTCTTC. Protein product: CASRSTEGSSYNEQFF.

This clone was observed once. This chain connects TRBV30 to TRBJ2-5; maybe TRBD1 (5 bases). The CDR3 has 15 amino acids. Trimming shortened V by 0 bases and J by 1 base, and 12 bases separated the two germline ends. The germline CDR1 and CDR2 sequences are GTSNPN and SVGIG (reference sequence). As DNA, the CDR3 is TGTGCCTGGAGTGTAACAGGCTATACCCAAGAGACCCAGTACTTC. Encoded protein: CAWSVTGYTQETQYF.

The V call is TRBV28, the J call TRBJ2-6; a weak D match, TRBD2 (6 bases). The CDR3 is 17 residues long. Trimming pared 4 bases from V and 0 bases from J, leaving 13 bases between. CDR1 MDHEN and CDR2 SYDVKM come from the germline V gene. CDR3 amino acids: CASSSPGLSSGANVLTF. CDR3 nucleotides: TGTGCCAGCAGTTCGCCGGGACTCAGCTCTGGGGCCAACGTCCTGACTTTC.

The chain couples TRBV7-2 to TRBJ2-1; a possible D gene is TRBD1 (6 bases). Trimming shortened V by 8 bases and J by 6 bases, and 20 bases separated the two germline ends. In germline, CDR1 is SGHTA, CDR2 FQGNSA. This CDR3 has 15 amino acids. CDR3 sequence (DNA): TGTGCCAGCCACAAATCGGATACAGGGTCCAATGAGCAGTTCTTC. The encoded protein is CASHKSDTGSNEQFF. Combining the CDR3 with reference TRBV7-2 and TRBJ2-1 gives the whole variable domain GAGVSQSPSNKVTEKGKDVELRCDPISGHTALYWYRQSLGQGLEFLIYFQGNSAPDKSGLPSDRFSAERTGGSVSTLTIQRTQQEDSAVYLCASHKSDTGSNEQFFGPGTRLTVL.

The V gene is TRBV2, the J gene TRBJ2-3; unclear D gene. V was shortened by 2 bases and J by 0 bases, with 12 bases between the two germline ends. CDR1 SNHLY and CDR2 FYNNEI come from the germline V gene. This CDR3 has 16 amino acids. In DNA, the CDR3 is TGTGCCAGCAGTGAAAACTCAGGCCTTAGCACAGATACGCAGTATTTT. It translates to CASSENSGLSTDTQYF.

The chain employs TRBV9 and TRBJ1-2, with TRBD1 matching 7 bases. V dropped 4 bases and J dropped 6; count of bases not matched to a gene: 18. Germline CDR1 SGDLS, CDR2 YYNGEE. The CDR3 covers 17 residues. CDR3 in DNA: TGTGCCAGCAGCCCCCGAAACCGTGACAGGGAATACAATGGCTACACCTTC. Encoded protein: CASSPRNRDREYNGYTF.

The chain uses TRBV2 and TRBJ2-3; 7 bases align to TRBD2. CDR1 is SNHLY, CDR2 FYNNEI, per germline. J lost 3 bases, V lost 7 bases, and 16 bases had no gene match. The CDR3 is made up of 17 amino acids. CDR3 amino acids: CASKPGWGGGRTDTQYF. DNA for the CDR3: TGTGCCAGCAAGCCGGGATGGGGGGGAGGGAGGACAGATACGCAGTATTTT.

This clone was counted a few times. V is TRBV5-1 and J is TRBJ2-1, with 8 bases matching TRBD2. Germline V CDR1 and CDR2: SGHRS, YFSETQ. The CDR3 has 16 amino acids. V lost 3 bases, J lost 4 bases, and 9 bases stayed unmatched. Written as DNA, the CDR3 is TGCGCCAGCAGCTCGGAGGTACCTAGCGGGTACAATGAGCAGTTCTTC. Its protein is CASSSEVPSGYNEQFF.

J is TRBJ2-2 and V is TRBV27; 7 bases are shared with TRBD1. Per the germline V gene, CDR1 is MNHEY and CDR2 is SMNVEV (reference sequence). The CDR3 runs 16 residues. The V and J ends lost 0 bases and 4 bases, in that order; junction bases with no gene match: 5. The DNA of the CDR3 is TGTGCCAGCAGTTTATCGGCGACAGGGAGCACCGGGGAGCTGTTTTTT. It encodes CASSLSATGSTGELFF.

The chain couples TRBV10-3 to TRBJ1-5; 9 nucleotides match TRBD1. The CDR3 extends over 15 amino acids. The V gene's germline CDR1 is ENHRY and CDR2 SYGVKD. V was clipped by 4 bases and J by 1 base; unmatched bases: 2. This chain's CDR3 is CAISATGGSNQPQHF. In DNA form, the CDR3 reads TGTGCCATCAGTGCGACAGGGGGAAGCAATCAGCCCCAGCATTTT.

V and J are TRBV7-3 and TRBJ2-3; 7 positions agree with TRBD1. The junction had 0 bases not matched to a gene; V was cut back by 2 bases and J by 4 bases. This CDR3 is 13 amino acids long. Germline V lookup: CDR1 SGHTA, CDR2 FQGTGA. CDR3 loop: CASSLGTADTQYF. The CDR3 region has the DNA TGTGCCAGCAGCTTAGGGACAGCAGATACGCAGTATTTT. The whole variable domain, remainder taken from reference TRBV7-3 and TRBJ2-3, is GAGVSQTPSNKVTEKGKYVELRCDPISGHTALYWYRQSLGQGPEFLIYFQGTGAADDSGLPNDRFFAVRPEGSVSTLKIQRTERGDSAVYLCASSLGTADTQYFGPGTRLTVL.

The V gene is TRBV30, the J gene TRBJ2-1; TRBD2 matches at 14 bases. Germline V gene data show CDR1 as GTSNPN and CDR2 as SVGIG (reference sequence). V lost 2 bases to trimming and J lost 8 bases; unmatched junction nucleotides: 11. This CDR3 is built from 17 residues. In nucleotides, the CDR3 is TGTGCCTGGAGTCCCGGGACTAGCGGGAGAGTTTTCGATGAGCAGTTCTTC. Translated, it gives CAWSPGTSGRVFDEQFF.